This entry concerns a single TCR beta chain. Patients at the Seattle site were enrolled during active infection and followed longitudinally. Sequencing used immunoSEQ multiplex PCR; TCRdb keeps in-frame clones, though not all of them. Of roughly 190,000 clones listed, roughly 90% are singletons. The data were taken from a study of blood T cell repertoires in COVID-19. The wider study: Specimens from acute and convalescent COVID-19 originated in the United States, Italy and Spain. Sample material is recorded as cDNA or gDNA derived from T cells, B-cell-depleted T cells, or PBMCs.

V lost 4 bases and J lost 8, with 13 bases in between. CDR1 is SGHDT, CDR2 YYEEEE, per germline. This CDR3 is 12 amino acids long. This chain connects TRBV5-6 to TRBJ2-7; tentatively, D is TRBD2 (5 bases). The sample was peripheral blood. This TCR came from a woman aged 55-70 years with COVID-19, enrolled during active disease. CDR3 nucleotide sequence: TGTGCCAGCAGCCAGCTAGAGGGCCAGCAGTACTTC. Translated, it gives CASSQLEGQQYF.